This record covers a single TCR beta chain. Its antigen is not known. CD8 cells classed as naive were CD45RO-negative and positively selected for CCR7, excluding terminally differentiated effector memory CD45RA+ cells. These data belong to a study of shared clonotypes between healthy human individuals. CDR3 length: 13 residues. Germline CDR1 MNHNY, CDR2 SVGAGI (reference sequence). Between the trimmed V and J ends, which lost 1 base and 6 bases, there was a span of 8 bases. Study findings and constraints: Inspection by rarefaction showed sorted-subset sequencing to be incomplete despite large depth.

Splitting of each subset's genomic DNA was done evenly across several immunoSEQ plates. Only in-frame clones appear in the TCRdb table, and some are missing; sequencing was by immunoSEQ multiplex PCR. This sample carries 500,000 to 700,000 clones, 85% to 95% of them seen once, and the ten largest clones take 0.11%. The chain carries TRBV6-6 and TRBJ2-3; tentatively, D is TRBD1 or TRBD2 (5 bases each). The sequencing input was naive CD8+ T cells sorted from blood. This sequence was found in a woman in her thirties in good health. CDR3 protein: CASSYFGADTQYF. In DNA form, the CDR3 reads TGTGCCAGCAGTTACTTCGGGGCGGATACGCAGTATTTT.